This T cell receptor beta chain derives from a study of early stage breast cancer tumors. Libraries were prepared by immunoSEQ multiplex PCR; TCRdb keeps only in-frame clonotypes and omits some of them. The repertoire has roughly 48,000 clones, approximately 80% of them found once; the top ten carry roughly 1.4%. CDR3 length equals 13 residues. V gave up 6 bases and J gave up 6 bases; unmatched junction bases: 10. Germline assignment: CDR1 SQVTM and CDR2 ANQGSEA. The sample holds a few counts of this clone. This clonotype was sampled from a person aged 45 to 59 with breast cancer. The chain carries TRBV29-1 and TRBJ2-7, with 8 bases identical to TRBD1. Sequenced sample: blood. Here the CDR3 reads CSVKRQGAGEQYF. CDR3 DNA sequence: TGCAGCGTAAAGCGTCAGGGGGCGGGCGAGCAGTACTTC.